These 23 T cell receptor beta chains share one sample of origin, sequenced in a study of cytotoxic CD8 clonotypes in ibrutinib-treated CLL. Data came from immunoSEQ multiplex PCR; TCRdb stores just in-frame clones and leaves some out. Among 160,000 or so clones listed, 70% to 90% were seen once. The specimen comprised PBMCs, sampled at disease progression, from a patient treated with ibrutinib. Source of these receptors: a human donor with chronic lymphocytic leukemia.

This clone has just one count. The V and J genes are TRBV7-2 and TRBJ2-7, with TRBD2 matching 12 bases. Germline trimming cut 2 bases from V and 4 bases from J; bases unmatched to any gene: 9. The CDR3 runs to 17 residues. CDR1 and CDR2 from the germline V gene are SGHTA and FQGNSA. Here the CDR3 DNA reads TGTGCCAGCAGCTTATACCCCCCGACTAGCGGGGGTTACGAGCAGTACTTC. It translates to CASSLYPPTSGGYEQYF.

The chain employs TRBV7-3 and TRBJ2-1; D is possibly TRBD1 (5 bases). Trimming left V 1 base short and J 9 bases short, with 19 bases between. The CDR3 loop spans 16 amino acids. Germline CDR1 reads SGHTA; CDR2 reads FQGTGA. Written as DNA, the CDR3 is TGTGCCAGCAGCTTAAATCCCAGGGCGGATTCCACTGAGCAGTTCTTC. Residues: CASSLNPRADSTEQFF.

This clone showed up just a few times. V is TRBV27 and J is TRBJ1-5, with TRBD1 as a possible D gene (6 bases). The V and J ends lost 2 bases and 1 base respectively, with 18 bases between them. The CDR3 covers 18 residues. Germline values: CDR1 MNHEY, CDR2 SMNVEV (reference sequence). The CDR3 reads CASSLKPPSDRSNQPQHF. DNA of the CDR3: TGTGCCAGCAGTTTAAAACCTCCCTCTGACAGGAGCAATCAGCCCCAGCATTTT.

This clone has just a few counts. This sequence joins TRBV29-1 and TRBJ2-7; 10 nucleotides agree with TRBD2. With V trimmed by 1 base and J by 4 bases, 4 bases remained unmatched. CDR3 length equals 14 residues. Germline CDR1 reads SQVTM; CDR2 reads ANQGSEA. The CDR3 DNA reads as TGCAGCGTTGAAGCTAGCGGGAGTGGGTACGAGCAGTACTTC. This encodes CSVEASGSGYEQYF.

J is TRBJ2-2 and V is TRBV19; 8 bases line up with TRBD1. The CDR3 loop spans 15 amino acids. V lost 9 bases to trimming and J lost 6 bases; unmatched junction nucleotides: 12. Germline V gives CDR1 LNHDA, CDR2 SQIVND (reference sequence). Here the CDR3 DNA reads TGTGCCAGCCTCGGACAGGGTGCAGCCTCCGGGGAGCTGTTTTTT. This codes for CASLGQGAASGELFF.

This chain joins TRBV19 and TRBJ2-7; TRBD1 agrees at 9 bases. V shed 10 bases, J shed 3 bases, and the junction held 16 bases outside the gene matches. The CDR3 consists of 16 residues. Germline values: CDR1 LNHDA, CDR2 SQIVND (reference sequence). The CDR3 reads CATRRRKQGANYEQYF. CDR3 coding DNA: TGTGCCACCCGACGAAGGAAACAGGGGGCTAACTACGAGCAGTACTTC. The variable domain in full, completed from reference TRBV19 and TRBJ2-7, reads DGGITQSPKYLFRKEGQNVTLSCEQNLNHDAMYWYRQDPGQGLRLIYYSQIVNDFQKGDIAEGYSVSREKKESFPLTVTSAQKNPTAFYLCATRRRKQGANYEQYFGPGTRLTVT.

The chain couples TRBV7-6 to TRBJ2-1; D call uncertain. Germline lookup yields CDR1 SGHVS and CDR2 FNYEAQ. The CDR3 length is 16 residues. The ends were cut back, 1 base at V and 1 base at J, with 11 bases in the middle. This CDR3 reads CASSLGTGHSYNEQFF. The CDR3 DNA sequence: TGTGCCAGCAGCTTAGGCACCGGGCATTCCTACAATGAGCAGTTCTTC.

The V call is TRBV7-3, the J call TRBJ2-2; D might be TRBD2 (6 bases). The CDR3 has 19 residues. V was pared by 1 base and J by 1 base, with 19 bases between. Germline V lookup: CDR1 SGHTA, CDR2 FQGTGA. The CDR3 sequence is CASSLSLLAQDLNTGELFF. CDR3 nucleotides: TGTGCCAGCAGCTTAAGTCTTCTAGCGCAAGACTTGAACACCGGGGAGCTGTTTTTT.

This clone was counted only a few times. The V call is TRBV7-2, the J call TRBJ2-3, with a tentative D call TRBD2 (6 bases). CDR1 is SGHTA and CDR2 is FQGNSA in the germline V gene. V was shortened by 0 bases and J by 4 bases, with 11 bases between the two germline ends. CDR3 size: 15 residues. Here the CDR3 DNA reads TGTGCCAGCAGCTTAGCTGGGACGGGGGCAGATACGCAGTATTTT. Amino acid sequence: CASSLAGTGADTQYF. The entire variable domain, with the rest obtained from reference TRBV7-2 and TRBJ2-3, is as follows: GAGVSQSPSNKVTEKGKDVELRCDPISGHTALYWYRQSLGQGLEFLIYFQGNSAPDKSGLPSDRFSAERTGGSVSTLTIQRTQQEDSAVYLCASSLAGTGADTQYFGPGTRLTVL.

This clone has more than one count but fewer than ten. J is TRBJ1-2 and V is TRBV28; D is ambiguous. V shed 6 bases and J shed 4 bases, with 15 bases lying between them. The CDR3 consists of 14 residues. The germline gives CDR1 MDHEN, CDR2 SYDVKM. This CDR3 is CASSPQRVGYGYTF. CDR3 DNA: TGTGCCAGCAGCCCCCAGCGGGTAGGCTATGGCTACACCTTC.

This chain uses TRBV30 with TRBJ2-2; D is unclear. CDR3 size: 13 residues. Germline V gives CDR1 GTSNPN, CDR2 SVGIG (reference sequence). Trimming took off 1 base at V and 4 bases at J, with 7 bases between the two ends. In nucleotides, the CDR3 is TGTGCCTGGAGTGCCTCACCCACCGGGGAGCTGTTTTTT. Protein: CAWSASPTGELFF. The full variable domain, with the rest looked up from reference TRBV30 and TRBJ2-2, is SQTIHQWPATLVQPVGSPLSLECTVEGTSNPNLYWYRQAAGRGLQLLFYSVGIGQISSEVPQNLSASRPQDRQFILSSKKLLLSDSGFYLCAWSASPTGELFFGEGSRLTVL.

CDR3 sequence reads: CASSVLVSGARNEQFF. CDR3 nucleotide sequence: TGTGCCAGCAGCGTCCTAGTTAGCGGAGCCCGAAATGAGCAGTTCTTC. The rearrangement joins TRBV9 to TRBJ2-1; a weak D match, TRBD2 (6 bases). The CDR3 is 16 amino acids. The germline V gene has CDR1 SGDLS and CDR2 YYNGEE. Between the trimmed V and J ends, which lost 2 bases and 7 bases, there was a span of 19 bases.

The V gene is TRBV9, the J gene TRBJ2-5; 7 nucleotides line up with TRBD2. Germline V gives CDR1 SGDLS, CDR2 YYNGEE. This CDR3 has 14 residues. The junction had 2 bases not matched to a gene; V was cut back by 1 base and J by 2 bases. The CDR3 region is CASSVLADQETQYF. The CDR3, as DNA: TGTGCCAGCAGCGTACTAGCGGATCAAGAGACCCAGTACTTC.

The rearrangement uses TRBV9 and TRBJ2-3, with D perhaps matching TRBD1 or TRBD2 (5 bases each). The CDR3 spans 16 residues. V was pared by 3 bases and J by 0 bases, with 14 bases between. Germline V gives CDR1 SGDLS, CDR2 YYNGEE. Here the CDR3 reads CASSAGDAPSTDTQYF. The CDR3 nucleotides read TGTGCCAGCAGCGCCGGGGACGCCCCTAGCACAGATACGCAGTATTTT.

The chain employs TRBV29-1 and TRBJ2-7; no firm D call. In germline, CDR1 is SQVTM, CDR2 ANQGSEA. CDR3 length: 12 amino acids. Trimming took 1 base from V and 3 from J, leaving 7 bases between them. The CDR3: CSVEAENYEQYF. The CDR3 nucleotides are TGCAGCGTTGAAGCGGAGAACTACGAGCAGTACTTC.

The CDR3 is CASSVRPQGARWDTQYF. The CDR3 nucleotides read TGTGCCAGCAGCGTTCGACCTCAGGGGGCGCGTTGGGATACGCAGTATTTT. V gene TRBV9 combines with J gene TRBJ2-3, with 8 bases fitting TRBD1. CDR1 and CDR2 from the germline V gene are SGDLS and YYNGEE. J was trimmed by 6 bases and V by 2 bases; bases with no gene match: 14. The CDR3 is 17 residues long.

The J gene is TRBJ2-7, the V gene TRBV5-4; D possibly uses TRBD1 or TRBD2 (5 bases each). Germline V CDR1 and CDR2: SGHNT, YYREEE (reference sequence). This CDR3 contains 14 residues. The germline V and J ends were trimmed by 4 bases and 2 bases, with 13 bases remaining between them. The CDR3 reads CASSGRDVAYEQYF. The CDR3 region has the DNA TGTGCCAGCAGCGGCCGGGACGTCGCCTACGAGCAGTACTTC.

The rearrangement uses TRBV7-6 and TRBJ2-5; D is possibly TRBD2 (5 bases). V dropped 4 bases and J dropped 3 bases, with 12 bases sitting between them. The length of the CDR3 is 14 residues. CDR1 is SGHVS, CDR2 FNYEAQ, per germline. CDR3 protein: CASSSGRGEETQYF. CDR3 in DNA: TGTGCCAGCAGCTCCGGACGGGGAGAAGAGACCCAGTACTTC.

The chain recombines TRBV7-3 with TRBJ2-3; 14 bases are a match to TRBD2. The CDR3 spans 18 residues. Trimming took 0 bases from V and 4 from J; bases not matched to a gene: 6. Per the germline V gene, CDR1 is SGHTA and CDR2 is FQGTGA. The CDR3 sequence is CASSLTGTSGSIPDTQYF. DNA of the CDR3: TGTGCCAGCAGCTTAACGGGGACTAGCGGGAGTATCCCAGATACGCAGTATTTT.

The rearrangement links TRBV4-1 to TRBJ2-7; TRBD1 aligns across 7 bases. CDR1 and CDR2 (germline): MGHRA, YSYEKL. This CDR3 contains 15 residues. The trim removed 0 bases at V and 1 base at J, leaving 3 bases unmatched. CDR3 in DNA: TGCGCCAGCAGCCAAGAGGACAGGACGTCCTACGAGCAGTACTTC. It yields the protein CASSQEDRTSYEQYF.

V and J are TRBV2 and TRBJ2-3; 11 nucleotides align to TRBD2. The germline CDR1 and CDR2 sequences are SNHLY and FYNNEI. Trimming cost V 3 bases and J 3 bases; bases outside gene matches: 2. This CDR3 region has 15 residues. The CDR3 bases are TGTGCCAGCAGTGATAGCGGGAGGGTTACAGATACGCAGTATTTT. Its translation: CASSDSGRVTDTQYF.

The chain employs TRBV9 and TRBJ2-2, with 11 bases aligning to TRBD2. Germline values: CDR1 SGDLS, CDR2 YYNGEE. J lost 6 bases, V lost 0 bases, and 4 bases had no gene match. The CDR3 length is 16 residues. This chain's CDR3 is CASSVAGTSGSGELFF. The CDR3 DNA reads as TGTGCCAGCAGCGTAGCTGGGACTAGCGGTTCCGGGGAGCTGTTTTTT.

This chain joins TRBV25-1 and TRBJ1-2; 7 bases line up with TRBD1. Germline CDR1 MGHDK, CDR2 SYGVNS. V lost 5 bases, J lost 5 bases, and 8 bases stayed unmatched. CDR3 size: 14 residues. CDR3 coding DNA: TGTGCCAGCAGTAAAGCAGGGGGTAGATATGGCTACACCTTC. Residues: CASSKAGGRYGYTF.